This T cell receptor beta chain derives from a study of high-grade serous ovarian cancer treatment subgroups (dated by TCRdb to about 2021). Broadly, across the study: A mean of approximately 13,000 reads and fewer than 8,500 unique TCR beta rearrangements per sample was generated by sequencing. One primary tumor sample and two metastatic tumor samples were collected from each patient, for a total of 90 samples. A cohort of roughly 30 patients was included: roughly 10 with no residual disease after primary surgery (R0), roughly 10 who were excellent NACT responders, and roughly 10 who were poor NACT responders. Under a laparoscopic triage algorithm, patients with high-grade serous ovarian cancer were grouped by complete gross resection or by neoadjuvant chemotherapy response, and the study profiled the TCR beta repertoires of these patients. Results and caveats for the whole study, not just this receptor: Bulk tumor TCR sequencing lacked spatial information, limiting insight into HGSC tumor complexity and diversity. Tumors from the same patient had repertoire similarity ranging from roughly 0.1 to 0.8, while tumors from different patients showed almost no similarity. The TCR repertoire analyses centered on CDR3, and CDR1 and CDR2 were not analyzed. Neoantigen level correlated positively with TCR clonal relatedness, and copy number variation and mutation load from whole-genome sequencing showed a positive trend with TCR clonal relatedness.

Concerning this clone: The target of this receptor is not known. No much larger clone exists at a distance of one base, and base qualities are not known.

Tumor samples were obtained before definitive surgery or chemotherapy. The MD Anderson Biospecimen Extraction Resource handled genomic DNA extraction, while the MD Anderson Cancer Genomics Laboratory carried out the TCR sequencing. The 80 to 95 tumor samples underwent high-throughput TCR profiling using ImmunoSEQ. Per the original workflow: The repertoire diversity metrics included richness (unique productive sequences), clonality, evenness and relatedness, and the Bhattacharyya coefficient was used to measure similarity between samples. Conclusions stayed consistent in a sensitivity analysis that left out TCRs with fewer than two reads. Not all clones reach the TCRdb copy of this immuneACCESS table, which keeps in-frame sequences only. Checked studies attribute under half of the gap to unresolved V genes and leave the rest unexplained. The V and J calls and clone size were taken over from that table, and D and trimming were inferred from the DNA. Counted in this sample were some 28,000 clones; about 86% of them appeared once. Clones ranked in the top ten supply under 2.5% of the sample.

Trimming takes 2 bases off V and 3 bases off J; junction bases not matched to a gene: 6. Spanning cysteine to phenylalanine, the CDR3 consists of 16 amino acids. The sequence is cut down to CDR3 DNA, 48 bases in frame from base 1. Sequences SGHTA (CDR1) and FQGNSA (CDR2) are obtained from the germline V gene. This sequence was found in a human donor with high-grade serous ovarian cancer. The rearranged chain carries TRBV7-2 and TRBJ2-7, and TRBD1 matches 11 of the central bases. Sequences were obtained from tumor tissue. The CDR3 corresponds to CASSLTGTGGRYEQYF. The bases are TGTGCCAGCAGCTTAACCGGGACAGGGGGACGCTACGAGCAGTACTTC. The full variable domain, with segments outside the CDR3 supplied by the reference TRBV7-2 and TRBJ2-7 proteins, appears as GAGVSQSPSNKVTEKGKDVELRCDPISGHTALYWYRQSLGQGLEFLIYFQGNSAPDKSGLPSDRFSAERTGGSVSTLTIQRTQQEDSAVYLCASSLTGTGGRYEQYFGPGTRLTVT.